Reported below is one TCR beta chain. CDR3 length: 16 amino acids. Losses at the gene ends were 4 bases for V and 3 bases for J; bases not matched to a gene: 5. Germline V gene sequence: CDR1 SGHRS, CDR2 YFSETQ. TCRdb fed the 5' RACE reads into MiXCR, producing one record per CDR3 protein. The sample has 100,000 to 150,000 distinct CDR3 sequences, nearly 7.5% seen once. This specimen belongs to a study of T cells after yellow fever vaccination. The clonotype comes from a man aged 18 to 29 who received the YFV17D yellow fever vaccine. This rearrangement joins TRBV5-1 to TRBJ2-1; 12 bases line up with TRBD2. The sample was CD4+ T cells sorted from PBMCs, taken around 10 days after the first yellow fever vaccination. CDR3 nucleotide sequence: TGCGCCAGCAGCCTAGCGGGGGGGCTATACTACAATGAGCAGTTCTTC. The encoded protein is CASSLAGGLYYNEQFF. The full variable domain, with the rest looked up from reference TRBV5-1 and TRBJ2-1, is KAGVTQTPRYLIKTRGQQVTLSCSPISGHRSVSWYQQTPGQGLQFLFEYFSETQRNKGNFPGRFSGRQFSNSRSEMNVSTLELGDSALYLCASSLAGGLYYNEQFFGPGTRLTVL.